The rows below give T cell receptor beta chains drawn from one sample of a study of T cells in Graves' hyperthyroidism and ophthalmopathy. Using its own MiXCR run on the multiplex PCR reads, TCRdb lists one record per CDR3 protein. The data show 490,000 or so distinct CDR3 sequences, roughly 15% seen once. Sequenced: blood. Every receptor here comes from a woman between 25 and 40 years old with Graves' ophthalmopathy. Both conserved end residues are part of each CDR3. A D gene is named only where the DNA matches it firmly. Rows give clone size only sometimes, using once, few, many, or a class for an expanded clone.

CDR3 DNA | CDR3 protein | J gene | V gene | D gene | clone size
TGTGCCAGCAGCAGACACGACAATGAGCAGTTCTTC | CASSRHDNEQFF | TRBJ2-1 | TRBV9 | NA | NA
TGCGCCAGCAGCTTCCCCGACAGGAGTCGGGATACGCAGTATTTT | CASSFPDRSRDTQYF | TRBJ2-3 | TRBV5-1 | NA | many
TGTGCCAGCAGCTTAGCGTCTGGGGGCGTCTCACCCCTCCACTTT | CASSLASGGVSPLHF | TRBJ1-6 | TRBV7-8 | NA | few
TGCGCCAGCAGCTTGAGACAGGACACTGAAGCTTTCTTT | CASSLRQDTEAFF | TRBJ1-1 | TRBV5-1 | NA | many
TGTGCCAGCTCACCGACAGGGGCCGGCGTGAATCAGCCCCAGCATTTT | CASSPTGAGVNQPQHF | TRBJ1-5 | TRBV18 | TRBD1 | many
TGTGCCAGCAGCCAAGTTCGGGGGGTTAGGACTGAAGCTTTCTTT | CASSQVRGVRTEAFF | TRBJ1-1 | TRBV3-1 | NA | NA
TGCGCCAGCAGCCCGACAGGACAGCTGGCCTACGAGCAGTACTTC | CASSPTGQLAYEQYF | TRBJ2-7 | TRBV5-1 | NA | many
TGCAGTGCCCGAGTTAGGGACAGACCCACCTACGAGCAGTACTTC | CSARVRDRPTYEQYF | TRBJ2-7 | TRBV20-1 | TRBD1 | NA
TGTGCCAGCAGCCCCCCCCGGGGGGACCACGAGCAGTACTTC | CASSPPRGDHEQYF | TRBJ2-7 | TRBV5-6 | TRBD2 | NA
TGCAGTGCTAGAGATAGATCTAGATCCCCCTACGAGCAGTACTTC | CSARDRSRSPYEQYF | TRBJ2-7 | TRBV20-1 | NA | many
TGTGCCAGCAGCCAGAGCATAGGAGAATATGGCTACACCTTC | CASSQSIGEYGYTF | TRBJ1-2 | TRBV4-2 | NA | few
TGTGCCAGCTCCCTAAAAAGGGGGAACTACGAGCAGTACTTC | CASSLKRGNYEQYF | TRBJ2-7 | TRBV18 | NA | few
TGTGCCAGCAGACCACAGGGGAGGGGAGCTTTCTTT | CASRPQGRGAFF | TRBJ1-1 | TRBV6-1 | TRBD1 | NA
TGCGCCAGCAGCTTAGCCGTCTCTGGAAACACCATATATTTT | CASSLAVSGNTIYF | TRBJ1-3 | TRBV5-1 | NA | many
TGTGCCAGCAGCACCGGCCGAGCCAATGAGCAGTTCTTC | CASSTGRANEQFF | TRBJ2-1 | TRBV9 | NA | NA
TGTGCCACCAGCAGGGAGGACAGGACTGGAAACACCATATATTTT | CATSREDRTGNTIYF | TRBJ1-3 | TRBV15 | TRBD1 | NA
TGTGCCAGCAGCTTGATGTTGCGGGGACAGTCTGGAAACACCATATATTTT | CASSLMLRGQSGNTIYF | TRBJ1-3 | TRBV5-6 | TRBD1 | few
TGCAGTGCTCCACCCCCCATTTGGGGCGGGAGGCCCTCCTACGAGCAGTACTTC | CSAPPPIWGGRPSYEQYF | TRBJ2-7 | TRBV20-1 | TRBD2 | many
TGTGCCACCAGCAGAGAATACCCCGGCACAGATACGCAGTATTTT | CATSREYPGTDTQYF | TRBJ2-3 | TRBV15 | NA | NA
TGTGCCAGCAGTGGACTTGTCAATGAGCAGTTCTTC | CASSGLVNEQFF | TRBJ2-1 | TRBV6-2/TRBV6-3 | NA | many
TGTGCCAGCAGCCCCTCTGGGGGGTCTGAGCAGTTCTTC | CASSPSGGSEQFF | TRBJ2-1 | TRBV7-2 | NA | NA
TGTGCCATCAGTGGGGTGGGCGAGCAGTACTTC | CAISGVGEQYF | TRBJ2-7 | TRBV10-3 | NA | few
TGCGCCAGCTCGCCGGGGCAGCCGGGCGAGCAGTACTTC | CASSPGQPGEQYF | TRBJ2-7 | TRBV5-1 | NA | many
TGTGCCAGCACGGAGGGCTACACAGATACGCAGTATTTT | CASTEGYTDTQYF | TRBJ2-3 | TRBV6-2/TRBV6-3 | NA | NA
TGCAGTGCTAGACCAAGACAGGGAGACGCCGAGCAGTACTTC | CSARPRQGDAEQYF | TRBJ2-7 | TRBV20-1 | TRBD1 | few
TGTGCCAGCAGCTTCGAAGCGGGAGTCGATACGCAGTATTTT | CASSFEAGVDTQYF | TRBJ2-3 | TRBV7-9 | TRBD2 | NA
TGCAGTACCAGCCCCGGGGGAAGCAATCAGCCCCAGCATTTT | CSTSPGGSNQPQHF | TRBJ1-5 | TRBV20-1 | NA | many
TGCAGCGTTGGGGAGGGGTCCCCCAATCAGCCCCAGCATTTT | CSVGEGSPNQPQHF | TRBJ1-5 | TRBV29-1 | NA | many
TGTGCCACCAGTGAGCGTGACGGACAGCAAACATACTTC | CATSERDGQQTYF | TRBJ2-5 | TRBV24-1 | NA | NA
TGTGCCAGCAGATCCCATCAGACAGGTTCGGAAACTGAAGCTTTCTTT | CASRSHQTGSETEAFF | TRBJ1-1 | TRBV6-1 | NA | many
TGTGCCAGCAGTTTAGGGCTAGGACGTGAAAGTGAGCAGTTCTTC | CASSLGLGRESEQFF | TRBJ2-1 | TRBV28 | NA | many
TGTGCCAGCAGTTTTAGGGGCTCTGGAAACACCATATATTTT | CASSFRGSGNTIYF | TRBJ1-3 | TRBV28 | NA | NA
TGTGCCAGCAGCCGAGGTGAAGGGGCCAACGTCCTGACTTTC | CASSRGEGANVLTF | TRBJ2-6 | TRBV9 | NA | few
TGTGCCAGCAATCCTTGGACTAGCGCAGCCTACGAGCAGTACTTC | CASNPWTSAAYEQYF | TRBJ2-7 | TRBV6-7 | TRBD2 | NA
TGCGCCAGCAGCTGGACGACAGGGGAACACTACGAGCAGTACTTC | CASSWTTGEHYEQYF | TRBJ2-7 | TRBV5-1 | TRBD1 | many
TGCAGCGCCGTAGCGGGGGATTATAGCACAGATACGCAGTATTTT | CSAVAGDYSTDTQYF | TRBJ2-3 | TRBV29-1 | TRBD2 | NA
TGTGCCAGCAGTGACTACCGGGTCTCCTACGAGCAGTACTTC | CASSDYRVSYEQYF | TRBJ2-7 | TRBV2 | NA | many
TGTGCCAGCAGCTCCCGGACAGGGGCAGACACCGGGGAGCTGTTTTTT | CASSSRTGADTGELFF | TRBJ2-2 | TRBV7-2 | TRBD1 | few
TGTGCCAGCAGCTCCGGGACAGGGGGCGAGCAGTACTTC | CASSSGTGGEQYF | TRBJ2-7 | TRBV7-2 | TRBD1 | many
TGTGCCAGCAGTTGCTCTGGAGAGTCCTACGAGCAGTACTTC | CASSCSGESYEQYF | TRBJ2-7 | TRBV6-9 | NA | NA
TGCAGTGCTAGGTCCCTTCAGGGGGCACTCGATAGTGGCTACACCTTC | CSARSLQGALDSGYTF | TRBJ1-2 | TRBV20-1 | TRBD1 | NA
TGTGCCAGCAGTTTTGCAGGGGGCGCAGATACGCAGTATTTT | CASSFAGGADTQYF | TRBJ2-3 | TRBV12-3/TRBV12-4 | TRBD1 | many
TGCGCCGGCAGCCAGGGGCAGGGGGTCGACACCGGGGAGCTGTTTTTT | CAGSQGQGVDTGELFF | TRBJ2-2 | TRBV4-3 | TRBD1 | once
TGCAGCGTTGGGCGACAGACAGGGAACGAGCAGTACTTC | CSVGRQTGNEQYF | TRBJ2-7 | TRBV29-1 | TRBD1 | NA
TGTGCCAGCAGCTTAGAGAATTCTGGCGAGCAGTACTTC | CASSLENSGEQYF | TRBJ2-7 | TRBV11-2 | NA | many
TGTGCCAGCAGCCAAGAAGAGGGGAGGAATTCACCCCTCCACTTT | CASSQEEGRNSPLHF | TRBJ1-6 | TRBV3-1 | NA | NA
TGCGCCAGCAGCCAAGATGCGTGGGGCGGGAGCAATGGCGAGCAGTACTTC | CASSQDAWGGSNGEQYF | TRBJ2-7 | TRBV4-3 | TRBD2 | NA
TGCAGTGCTCCGGACAGAAGCTACGAGCAGTACTTC | CSAPDRSYEQYF | TRBJ2-7 | TRBV20-1 | NA | many
TGTGCCAGTAGTACCGGGGGCGGGACGAACACCGGGGAGCTGTTTTTT | CASSTGGGTNTGELFF | TRBJ2-2 | TRBV19 | NA | few
TGCAGCGTTGCTCGTGCACCAGGACTAGCGGATAGCAATGAGCAGTTCTTC | CSVARAPGLADSNEQFF | TRBJ2-1 | TRBV29-1 | TRBD2 | NA
TGTGCCAGCAGCCCTCCGGGACGCCTTCGGGACGAGCAGTACTTC | CASSPPGRLRDEQYF | TRBJ2-7 | TRBV7-9 | NA | few
TGTGCCAGCAGTTACTCGGGAAAGGGTTTGGGCACTGAAGCTTTCTTT | CASSYSGKGLGTEAFF | TRBJ1-1 | TRBV6-2/TRBV6-3 | NA | many
TGTGCCAGCAGTCCTGCTTCGAAGCGGCGCAATGAGCAGTTCTTC | CASSPASKRRNEQFF | TRBJ2-1 | TRBV12-3/TRBV12-4 | NA | many